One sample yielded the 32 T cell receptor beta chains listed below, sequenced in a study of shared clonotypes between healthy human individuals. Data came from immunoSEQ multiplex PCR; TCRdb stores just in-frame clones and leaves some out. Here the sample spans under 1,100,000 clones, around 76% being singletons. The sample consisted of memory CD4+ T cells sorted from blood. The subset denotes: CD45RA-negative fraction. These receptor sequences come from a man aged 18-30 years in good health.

The CDR3 reads CASSLTGINEQFF. In DNA form, the CDR3 reads TGTGCCAGCAGCTTAACGGGGATAAATGAGCAGTTCTTC. This chain connects TRBV7-9 to TRBJ2-1; D might be TRBD2 (5 bases). The CDR3 loop spans 13 amino acids. The V end lost 2 bases, the J end lost 7 bases, and 9 bases lay between the germline ends. From germline, CDR1 is SEHNR and CDR2 FQNEAQ (reference sequence).

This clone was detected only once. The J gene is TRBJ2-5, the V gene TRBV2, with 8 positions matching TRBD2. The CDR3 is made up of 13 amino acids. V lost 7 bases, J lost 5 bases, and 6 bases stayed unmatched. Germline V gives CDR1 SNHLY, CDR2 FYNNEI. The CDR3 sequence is CASKREYGETQYF. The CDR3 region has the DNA TGTGCCAGCAAGCGGGAGTACGGGGAGACCCAGTACTTC.

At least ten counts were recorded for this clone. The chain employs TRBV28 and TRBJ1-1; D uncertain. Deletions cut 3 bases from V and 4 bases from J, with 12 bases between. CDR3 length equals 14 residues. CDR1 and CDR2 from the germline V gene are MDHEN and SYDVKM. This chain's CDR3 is CASSLEGKATEAFF. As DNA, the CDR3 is TGTGCCAGCAGTTTGGAGGGTAAGGCCACTGAAGCTTTCTTT.

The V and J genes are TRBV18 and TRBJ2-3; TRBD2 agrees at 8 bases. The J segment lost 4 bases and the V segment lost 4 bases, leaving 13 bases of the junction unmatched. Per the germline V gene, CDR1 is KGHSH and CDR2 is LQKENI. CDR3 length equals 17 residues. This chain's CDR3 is CASSQGLVAGGSDTQYF. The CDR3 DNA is TGTGCCAGCTCACAAGGACTAGTCGCGGGAGGCTCAGATACGCAGTATTTT.

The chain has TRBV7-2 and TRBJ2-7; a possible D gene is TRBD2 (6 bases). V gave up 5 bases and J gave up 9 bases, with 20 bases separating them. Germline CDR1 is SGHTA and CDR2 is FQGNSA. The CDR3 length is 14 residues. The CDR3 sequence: CASSPGVPGAGQYF. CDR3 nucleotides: TGTGCCAGCAGCCCGGGCGTACCCGGAGCGGGGCAGTACTTC.

CDR3 sequence reads: CAWSVPPTANYGYTF. CDR3 nucleotide sequence: TGTGCCTGGAGTGTACCCCCGACAGCAAACTATGGCTACACCTTC. The chain joins TRBV30 to TRBJ1-2, with D tentatively TRBD1 (5 bases). The germline V gene has CDR1 GTSNPN and CDR2 SVGIG (reference sequence). The CDR3 is 15 residues long. The V gene lost 0 bases and the J gene lost 2 bases, with 13 bases spanning the gap.

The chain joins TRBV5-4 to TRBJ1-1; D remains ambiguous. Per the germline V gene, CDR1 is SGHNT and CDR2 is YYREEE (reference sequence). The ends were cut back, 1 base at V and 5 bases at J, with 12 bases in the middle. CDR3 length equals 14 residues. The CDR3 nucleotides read TGTGCCAGCAGCTTGAACCCCTTAGGGACTGAAGCTTTCTTT. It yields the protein CASSLNPLGTEAFF.

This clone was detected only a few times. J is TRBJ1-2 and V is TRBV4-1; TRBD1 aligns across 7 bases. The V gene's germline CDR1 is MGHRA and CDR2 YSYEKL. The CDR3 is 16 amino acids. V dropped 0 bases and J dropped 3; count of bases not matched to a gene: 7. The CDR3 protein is CASSQDPTGQYYGYTF. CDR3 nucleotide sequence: TGCGCCAGCAGCCAAGATCCCACGGGACAGTACTATGGCTACACCTTC.

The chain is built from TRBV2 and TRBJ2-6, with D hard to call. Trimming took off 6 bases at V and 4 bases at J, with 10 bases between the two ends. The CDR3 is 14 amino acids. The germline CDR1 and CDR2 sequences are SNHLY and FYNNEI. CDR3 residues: CASRGLTGANVLTF. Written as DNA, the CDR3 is TGTGCCAGCAGAGGGTTGACAGGGGCCAACGTCCTGACTTTC. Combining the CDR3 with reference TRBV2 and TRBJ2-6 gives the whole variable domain EPEVTQTPSHQVTQMGQEVILRCVPISNHLYFYWYRQILGQKVEFLVSFYNNEISEKSEIFDDQFSVERPDGSNFTLKIRSTKLEDSAMYFCASRGLTGANVLTFGAGSRLTVL.

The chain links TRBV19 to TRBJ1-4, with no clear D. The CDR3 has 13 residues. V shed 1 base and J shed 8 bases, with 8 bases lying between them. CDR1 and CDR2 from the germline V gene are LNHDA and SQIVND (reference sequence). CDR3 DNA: TGTGCCAGTAGTATAGCTGGTCGCGAAAAACTGTTTTTT. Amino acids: CASSIAGREKLFF.

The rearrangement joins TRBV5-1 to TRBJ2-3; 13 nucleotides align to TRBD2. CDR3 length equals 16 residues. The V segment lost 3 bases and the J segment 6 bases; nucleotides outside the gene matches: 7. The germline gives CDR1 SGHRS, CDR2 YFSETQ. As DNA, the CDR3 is TGCGCCAGCAGCTCGGGGACTAGCGGGGAGTCGGATACGCAGTATTTT. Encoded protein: CASSSGTSGESDTQYF.

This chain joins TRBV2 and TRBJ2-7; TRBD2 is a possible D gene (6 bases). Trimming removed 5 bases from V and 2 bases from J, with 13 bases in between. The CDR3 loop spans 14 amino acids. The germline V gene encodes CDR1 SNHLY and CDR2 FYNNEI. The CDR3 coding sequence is TGTGCCAGCAGTACGAGTGGGGGGACCTACGAGCAGTACTTC. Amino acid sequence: CASSTSGGTYEQYF.

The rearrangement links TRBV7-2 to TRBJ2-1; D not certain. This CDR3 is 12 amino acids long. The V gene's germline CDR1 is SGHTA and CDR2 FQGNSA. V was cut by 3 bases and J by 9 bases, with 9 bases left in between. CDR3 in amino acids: CASSFLDSEQFF. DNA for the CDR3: TGTGCCAGCAGCTTTCTAGATAGTGAGCAGTTCTTC.

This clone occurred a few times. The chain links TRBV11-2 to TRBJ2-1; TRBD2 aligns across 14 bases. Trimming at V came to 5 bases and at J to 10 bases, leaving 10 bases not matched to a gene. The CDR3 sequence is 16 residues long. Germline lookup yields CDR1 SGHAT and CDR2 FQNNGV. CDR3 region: CASSAGTSGSQGEQFF. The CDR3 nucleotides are TGTGCCAGCAGCGCAGGGACTAGCGGGAGCCAGGGGGAGCAGTTCTTC.

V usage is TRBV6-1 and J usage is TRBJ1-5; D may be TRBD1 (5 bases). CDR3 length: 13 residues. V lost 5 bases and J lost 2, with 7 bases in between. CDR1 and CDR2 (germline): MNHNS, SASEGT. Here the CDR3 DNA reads TGTGCCAGCAGTCAACAGGGCAATCAGCCCCAGCATTTT. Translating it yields CASSQQGNQPQHF.

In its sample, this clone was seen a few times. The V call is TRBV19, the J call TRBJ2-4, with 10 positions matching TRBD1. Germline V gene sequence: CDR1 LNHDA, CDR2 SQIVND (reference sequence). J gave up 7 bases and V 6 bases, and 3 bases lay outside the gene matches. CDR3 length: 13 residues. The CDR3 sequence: CASSLGQGNIQYF. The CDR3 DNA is TGTGCCAGTAGCCTGGGACAGGGGAACATTCAGTACTTC.

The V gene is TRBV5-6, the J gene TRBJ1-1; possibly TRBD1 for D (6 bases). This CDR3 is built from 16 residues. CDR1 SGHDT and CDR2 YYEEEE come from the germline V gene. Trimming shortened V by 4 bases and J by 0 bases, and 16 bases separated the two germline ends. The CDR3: CASSRKGDGMNTEAFF. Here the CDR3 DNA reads TGTGCCAGCAGCCGTAAGGGGGACGGCATGAACACTGAAGCTTTCTTT.

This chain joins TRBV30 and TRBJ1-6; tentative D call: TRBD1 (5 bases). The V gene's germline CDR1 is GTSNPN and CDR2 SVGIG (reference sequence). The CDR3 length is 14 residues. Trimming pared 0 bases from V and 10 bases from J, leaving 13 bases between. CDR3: CAWSVRGVRSPLHF. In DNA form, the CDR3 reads TGTGCCTGGAGTGTTCGGGGGGTGAGGTCACCCCTCCACTTT.

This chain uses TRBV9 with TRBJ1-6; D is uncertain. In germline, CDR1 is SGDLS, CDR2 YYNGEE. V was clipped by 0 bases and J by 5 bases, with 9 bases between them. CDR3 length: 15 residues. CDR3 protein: CASSVGPVDNSPLHF. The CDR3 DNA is TGTGCCAGCAGCGTAGGGCCGGTAGATAATTCACCCCTCCACTTT. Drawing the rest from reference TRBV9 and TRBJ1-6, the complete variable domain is DSGVTQTPKHLITATGQRVTLRCSPRSGDLSVYWYQQSLDQGLQFLIQYYNGEERAKGNILERFSAQQFPDLHSELNLSSLELGDSALYFCASSVGPVDNSPLHFGNGTRLTVT.

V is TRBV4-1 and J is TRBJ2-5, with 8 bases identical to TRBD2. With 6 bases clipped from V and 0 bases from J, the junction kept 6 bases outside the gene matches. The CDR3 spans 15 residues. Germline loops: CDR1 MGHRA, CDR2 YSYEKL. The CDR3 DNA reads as TGCGCCAGCAGTCACGGGGGGGCCGACCAAGAGACCCAGTACTTC. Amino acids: CASSHGGADQETQYF.

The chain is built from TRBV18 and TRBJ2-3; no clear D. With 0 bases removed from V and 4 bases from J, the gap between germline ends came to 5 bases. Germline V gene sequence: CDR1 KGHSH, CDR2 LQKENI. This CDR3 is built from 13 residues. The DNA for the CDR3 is TGTGCCAGCTCACCACCGGAAGCAGATACGCAGTATTTT. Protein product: CASSPPEADTQYF.

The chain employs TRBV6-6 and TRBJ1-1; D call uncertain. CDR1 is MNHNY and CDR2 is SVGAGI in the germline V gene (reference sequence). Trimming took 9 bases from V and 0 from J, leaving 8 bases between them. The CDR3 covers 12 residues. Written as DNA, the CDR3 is TGTGCCAGTACAACGGTGAACACTGAAGCTTTCTTT. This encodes CASTTVNTEAFF.

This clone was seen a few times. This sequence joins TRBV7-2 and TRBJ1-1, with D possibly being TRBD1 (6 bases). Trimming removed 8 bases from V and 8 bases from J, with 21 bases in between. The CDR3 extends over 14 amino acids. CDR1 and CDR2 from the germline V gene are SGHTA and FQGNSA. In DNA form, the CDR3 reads TGTGCCAGCTCAAGGGACATACTCTCCCTGGAAGCTTTCTTT. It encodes CASSRDILSLEAFF.

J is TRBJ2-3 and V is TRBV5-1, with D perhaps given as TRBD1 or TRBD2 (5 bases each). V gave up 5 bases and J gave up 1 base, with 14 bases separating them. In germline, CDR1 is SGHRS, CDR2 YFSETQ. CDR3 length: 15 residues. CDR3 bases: TGCGCCAGCAGTTTTCAAGGGGACGGCACAGATACGCAGTATTTT. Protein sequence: CASSFQGDGTDTQYF.

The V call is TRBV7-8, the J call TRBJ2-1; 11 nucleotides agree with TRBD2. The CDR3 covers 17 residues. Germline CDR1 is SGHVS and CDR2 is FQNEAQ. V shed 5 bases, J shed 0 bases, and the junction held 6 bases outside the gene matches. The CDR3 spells CASSTRLAGISYNEQFF. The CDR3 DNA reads TGTGCCAGCAGCACCCGACTAGCGGGAATCTCCTACAATGAGCAGTTCTTC.

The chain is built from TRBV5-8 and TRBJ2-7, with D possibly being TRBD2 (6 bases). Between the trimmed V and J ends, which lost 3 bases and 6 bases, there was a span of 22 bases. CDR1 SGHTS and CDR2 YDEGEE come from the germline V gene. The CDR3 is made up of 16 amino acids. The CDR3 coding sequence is TGTGCCAGCAGCTATACCATGGGCGCGGGACTGTCCGAGCAGTACTTC. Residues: CASSYTMGAGLSEQYF.

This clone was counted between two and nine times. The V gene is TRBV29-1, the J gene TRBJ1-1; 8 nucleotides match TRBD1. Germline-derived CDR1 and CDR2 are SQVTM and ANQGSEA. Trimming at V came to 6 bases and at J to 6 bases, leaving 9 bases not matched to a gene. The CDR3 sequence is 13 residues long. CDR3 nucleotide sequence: TGCAGCGTCAGACAGGGGCGTGGGGCTGAAGCTTTCTTT. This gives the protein CSVRQGRGAEAFF.

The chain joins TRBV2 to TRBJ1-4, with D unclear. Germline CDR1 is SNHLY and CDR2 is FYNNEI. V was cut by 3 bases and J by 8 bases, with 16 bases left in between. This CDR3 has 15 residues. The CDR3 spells CASSEYPSNGEKLFF. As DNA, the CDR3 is TGTGCCAGCAGTGAGTACCCTTCAAACGGGGAAAAACTGTTTTTT.

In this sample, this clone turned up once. The CDR3 nucleotides read TGTGCAGTCAGGGGTTGGACTAATGAAAAACTGTTTTTT. Translation gives CAVRGWTNEKLFF. V and J are TRBV30 and TRBJ1-4; D is perhaps TRBD1 (6 bases). Per the germline V gene, CDR1 is GTSNPN and CDR2 is SVGIG (reference sequence). The CDR3 is made up of 13 amino acids.

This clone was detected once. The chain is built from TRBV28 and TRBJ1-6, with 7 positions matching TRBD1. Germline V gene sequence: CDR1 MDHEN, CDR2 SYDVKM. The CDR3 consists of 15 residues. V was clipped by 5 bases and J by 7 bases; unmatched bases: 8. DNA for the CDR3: TGTGCCAGCAGTCGGGACAGCGACCCAAATTCACCCCTCCACTTT. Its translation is CASSRDSDPNSPLHF.

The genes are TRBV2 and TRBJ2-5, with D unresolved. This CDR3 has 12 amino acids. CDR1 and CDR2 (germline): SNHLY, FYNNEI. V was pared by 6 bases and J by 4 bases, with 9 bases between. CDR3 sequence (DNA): TGTGCCAGCAGGTACGGCGGAGAGACCCAGTACTTC. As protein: CASRYGGETQYF.

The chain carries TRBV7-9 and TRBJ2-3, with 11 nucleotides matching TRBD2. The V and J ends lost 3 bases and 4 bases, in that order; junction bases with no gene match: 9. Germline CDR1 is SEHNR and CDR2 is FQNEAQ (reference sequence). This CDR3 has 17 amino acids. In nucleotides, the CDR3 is TGTGCCAGCAGCTTCCTAGCGGGAGGCCTATTCCCAGATACGCAGTATTTT. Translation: CASSFLAGGLFPDTQYF. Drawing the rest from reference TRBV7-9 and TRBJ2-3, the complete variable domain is DTGVSQNPRHKITKRGQNVTFRCDPISEHNRLYWYRQTLGQGPEFLTYFQNEAQLEKSRLLSDRFSAERPKGSFSTLEIQRTEQGDSAMYLCASSFLAGGLFPDTQYFGPGTRLTVL.